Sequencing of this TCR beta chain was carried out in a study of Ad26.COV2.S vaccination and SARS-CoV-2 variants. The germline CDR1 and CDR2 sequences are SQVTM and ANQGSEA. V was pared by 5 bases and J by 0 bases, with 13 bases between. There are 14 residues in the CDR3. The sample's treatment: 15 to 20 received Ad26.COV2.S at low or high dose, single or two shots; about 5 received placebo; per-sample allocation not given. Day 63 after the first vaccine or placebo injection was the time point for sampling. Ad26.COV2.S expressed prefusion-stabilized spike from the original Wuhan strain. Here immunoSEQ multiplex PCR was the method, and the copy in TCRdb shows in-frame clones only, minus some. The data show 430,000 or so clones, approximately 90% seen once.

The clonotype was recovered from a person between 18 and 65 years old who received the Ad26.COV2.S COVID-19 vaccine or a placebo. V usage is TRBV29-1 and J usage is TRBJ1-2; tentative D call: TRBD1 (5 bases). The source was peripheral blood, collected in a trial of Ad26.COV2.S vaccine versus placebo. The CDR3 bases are TGCAGCGTTATAAAGACAGAATCTAACTATGGCTACACCTTC. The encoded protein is CSVIKTESNYGYTF.